A single sample gave rise to the 11 T cell receptor beta chains below, sequenced in a study of graft-versus-host responses after intestinal transplantation. Their cognate antigens are unknown. Clones were sequenced by immunoSEQ multiplex PCR, and TCRdb holds only the in-frame ones, with some missing. The repertoire holds around 64,000 clones, around 92% seen once, with around 0.4% in the top ten. This specimen consisted of unstimulated CD4+ T cells sorted from spleen or lymph node cells, obtained before transplant. The receptors shown here come from a human donor who was the organ donor for an intestinal transplant.

DNA of the CDR3: TGCGCCAGCAGCTTGGCCGGGGGGGCCTACGAGCAGTACTTC. Encoded protein: CASSLAGGAYEQYF. The chain is built from TRBV5-1 and TRBJ2-5; 8 nucleotides match TRBD2. TRBJ2-7 matches the DNA end more closely, so the J call is doubtful. This CDR3 is built from 14 residues. Germline CDR1 reads SGHRS; CDR2 reads YFSETQ.

This chain links TRBV4-2 with TRBJ2-3; 9 positions agree with TRBD2. From germline, CDR1 is LGHNA and CDR2 YNFKEQ. The CDR3 is 16 residues long. J lost 1 base, V lost 4 bases, and 6 bases had no gene match. CDR3 protein: CASSRARTSGTDTQYF. The CDR3 DNA sequence: TGTGCCAGCAGCCGAGCTCGGACTAGCGGCACAGATACGCAGTATTTT.

In nucleotides, the CDR3 is TGTGCCAGCAGCCAAGCCGGGGGTACCTACGAGCAGTACTTC. As protein: CASSQAGGTYEQYF. The rearrangement uses TRBV6-5 and TRBJ2-7; possible D gene TRBD2, 6 bases. The length of the CDR3 is 14 residues. The V and J ends lost 6 bases and 2 bases respectively, with 14 bases between them. The V gene's germline CDR1 is MNHEY and CDR2 SVGAGI.

To note about this clone: Germline is not matched at one junction end, which may reflect a read error. The chain links TRBV7-3 to TRBJ1-2; no clear D. CDR3 size: 13 residues. In germline, CDR1 is SGHTA, CDR2 FQGTGA. The CDR3 DNA follows: TGTGCCAGCAGCTTCGACGGGCACTATGGCCACACCTTC. Amino acid sequence: CASSFDGHYGHTF.

V gene TRBV6-5 combines with J gene TRBJ1-1; possible D gene TRBD1, 6 bases. The CDR3 loop spans 14 amino acids. With 4 bases removed from V and 1 base from J, the gap between germline ends came to 10 bases. Germline CDR1 and CDR2: MNHEY and SVGAGI. DNA for the CDR3: TGTGCCAGCAGTTCCAGGGGTTGGAACACTGAAGCTTTCTTT. Translating gives CASSSRGWNTEAFF.

The chain couples TRBV5-4 to TRBJ2-2; D is perhaps TRBD1 (7 bases). The CDR3 has 15 residues. V lost 0 bases and J lost 5, with 11 bases in between. Germline CDR1 SGHNT, CDR2 YYREEE (reference sequence). CDR3: CASSLGRGRTGELFF. Here the CDR3 DNA reads TGTGCCAGCAGCTTGGGGAGGGGGCGGACCGGGGAGCTGTTTTTT. Drawing the rest from reference TRBV5-4 and TRBJ2-2, the complete variable domain is ETGVTQSPTHLIKTRGQQVTLRCSSQSGHNTVSWYQQALGQGPQFIFQYYREEENGRGNFPPRFSGLQFPNYSSELNVNALELDDSALYLCASSLGRGRTGELFFGEGSRLTVL.

The V call is TRBV5-1, the J call TRBJ2-3; 10 bases are shared with TRBD2. The trim removed 0 bases at V and 5 bases at J, leaving 6 bases unmatched. The CDR3 sequence is 16 residues long. The germline gives CDR1 SGHRS, CDR2 YFSETQ. The CDR3 is CASSLGTSGPVDTQYF. CDR3 bases: TGCGCCAGCAGCTTGGGGACTAGCGGTCCGGTAGATACGCAGTATTTT.

The gene calls are TRBV27 and TRBJ1-2; D uncertain. V dropped 8 bases and J dropped 13 bases, with 23 bases sitting between them. In germline, CDR1 is MNHEY, CDR2 SMNVEV (reference sequence). This CDR3 region has 13 residues. The CDR3 region has the DNA TGTGCCAGCGCCTCCAGCCCAGACTTGGGTGGCACCTTC. Its protein is CASASSPDLGGTF.

The chain joins TRBV7-2 to TRBJ2-7; 7 bases align to TRBD1. V shed 5 bases, J shed 5 bases, and the junction held 9 bases outside the gene matches. The CDR3 has 14 residues. The V gene's germline CDR1 is SGHTA and CDR2 FQGNSA. The CDR3 DNA follows: TGTGCCAGCAGCCCCAACAGGGGCGACGACGAGCAGTACTTC. Protein: CASSPNRGDDEQYF.

This clone showed up just once. V and J are TRBV7-3 and TRBJ2-5; either TRBD1 or TRBD2 may supply D (5 bases each). CDR1 is SGHTA, CDR2 FQGTGA, per germline. This CDR3 comprises 13 residues. V lost 5 bases to trimming and J lost 5 bases, with 12 bases between them. The CDR3 is CASSRGGSETQYF. CDR3 sequence (DNA): TGTGCCAGCAGCCGTGGGGGTTCGGAGACCCAGTACTTC.

The genes are TRBV4-2 and TRBJ2-5, with D unclear. Trimming shortened V by 0 bases and J by 4 bases, and 12 bases separated the two germline ends. Germline CDR1 LGHNA, CDR2 YNFKEQ. This CDR3 has 15 residues. The CDR3 loop is CASSQEAGRPETQYF. The CDR3 DNA reads as TGTGCCAGCAGCCAAGAGGCAGGCCGCCCAGAGACCCAGTACTTC.